This T cell receptor (beta chain) was recovered during a study of post-analysis software for immune sequencing data. Incorporated into the TCR beta cDNA libraries were unique molecular identifiers, which served to reduce PCR and sequencing biases. Each CDR3 protein is one row after TCRdb ran MiXCR on the PCR reads. The table shows about 460,000 distinct CDR3 sequences, with 45% occurring only once. As concerns this clonotype: Its specificity is not known.

Study-wide findings and caveats: Five or six TRBV segments were more frequent in patients than controls; TRBV5-6, TRBV5-1 and TRBV20-1 belonged to this group. With F measure, samples from one preparation batch clustered together strongly. Among multiple sclerosis patients, normalized Chao1 diversity was significantly below that of controls.

The V segment lost 7 bases and the J segment 4 bases; nucleotides outside the gene matches: 11. The CDR3 spans 15 residues. Germline CDR1 is MGHDK and CDR2 is SYGVNS. The V gene is TRBV25-1, the J gene TRBJ2-7, with 9 bases identical to TRBD2. Source material: blood. The TCR was taken from a girl under 18 with multiple sclerosis. Here the CDR3 reads CASIPPLAGKYEQYF. CDR3 in DNA: TGTGCCAGCATCCCCCCACTAGCGGGTAAATACGAGCAGTACTTC.